The 14 T cell receptor beta chains reported below all come from one sample, sequenced in a study of blood T cell repertoires in COVID-19. Produced via immunoSEQ multiplex PCR; TCRdb's table is partial and in-frame only. Of some 180,000 clones in the sample, approximately 86% were seen once. Sequences were obtained from PBMCs or T cells enriched from blood (not recorded which). The receptors originated from a woman between 40 and 55 years old in a cohort exposed to, infected with or recovered from COVID-19 (not recorded which).

A single count supports this clone. The chain combines TRBV2 with TRBJ2-2, with 7 positions matching TRBD1. Germline values: CDR1 SNHLY, CDR2 FYNNEI. The length of the CDR3 is 16 residues. The junction had 5 bases not matched to a gene; V was cut back by 3 bases and J by 1 base. The CDR3 region has the DNA TGTGCCAGCAGTGACGACAGGGAACAGAACACCGGGGAGCTGTTTTTT. It translates to CASSDDREQNTGELFF.

The chain has TRBV19 and TRBJ1-5, with 11 bases matching TRBD1. The CDR3 contains 18 residues. Germline V gene lookup returns CDR1 LNHDA and CDR2 SQIVND (reference sequence). J gave up 4 bases and V 5 bases, and 13 bases lay outside the gene matches. CDR3 protein: CASSLGQGAPSRNQPQHF. CDR3 nucleotide sequence: TGTGCCAGTAGTCTAGGACAGGGGGCTCCTTCTAGAAATCAGCCCCAGCATTTT.

This clone appeared a few times. V usage is TRBV3-1 (or the pseudogene TRBV3-2) and J usage is TRBJ2-7, with TRBD1 identical over 8 bases. Germline lookup yields CDR1 LGHDT and CDR2 YNNKEL (reference sequence). CDR3 length: 14 residues. V lost 2 bases, J lost 3 bases, and 3 bases stayed unmatched. CDR3 DNA: TGTGCCAGCAGCCAATCCGGGACAGGCTACGAGCAGTACTTC. This codes for CASSQSGTGYEQYF.

This sequence joins TRBV27 and TRBJ1-1; possibly TRBD1 for D (6 bases). The germline gives CDR1 MNHEY, CDR2 SMNVEV (reference sequence). The CDR3 is 13 amino acids. The V end lost 9 bases, the J end lost 4 bases, and 15 bases lay between the germline ends. The CDR3 region has the DNA TGTGCCAGTAGGGGGGGGTGGGGCACTGAAGCTTTCTTT. Its protein product is CASRGGWGTEAFF.

This sequence joins TRBV11-3 and TRBJ2-2, with 8 bases fitting TRBD2. This CDR3 contains 16 residues. The trim removed 6 bases at V and 8 bases at J, leaving 14 bases unmatched. In germline, CDR1 is SGHNT, CDR2 YENEEA. The CDR3 sequence: CASRHDPRLAGGELFF. The CDR3 bases are TGTGCCAGCAGACATGATCCGCGTCTAGCGGGTGGGGAGCTGTTTTTT.

The CDR3: CASSQFLGAGESNEQFF. CDR3 nucleotides: TGTGCCAGCAGCCAATTTCTGGGGGCAGGGGAATCAAATGAGCAGTTCTTC. This sequence joins TRBV16 and TRBJ2-1; a weak D match, TRBD1 (6 bases). The V end lost 1 base, the J end lost 7 bases, and 20 bases lay between the germline ends. Germline CDR1 is KGHSY and CDR2 is FQNENV. The length of the CDR3 is 17 residues.

The gene calls are TRBV4-2 and TRBJ1-1; D is uncertain. The CDR3 has 15 residues. V gave up 0 bases and J gave up 0 bases, with 8 bases separating them. From germline, CDR1 is LGHNA and CDR2 YNFKEQ. CDR3 protein: CASSQEGGLNTEAFF. CDR3 nucleotide sequence: TGTGCCAGCAGCCAAGAAGGAGGGTTGAACACTGAAGCTTTCTTT.

This clone occurred a few times. The J gene is TRBJ1-1, the V gene TRBV6-4, with D perhaps TRBD1 (6 bases). With 4 bases removed from V and 3 bases from J, the gap between germline ends came to 9 bases. The CDR3 sequence is 13 residues long. Per the germline V gene, CDR1 is MRHNA and CDR2 is SNTAGT. CDR3 protein: CASSVQGHTEAFF. In DNA, the CDR3 is TGTGCCAGCAGTGTACAGGGCCACACTGAAGCTTTCTTT.

The gene calls are TRBV11-3 and TRBJ2-3; D is perhaps TRBD1 (5 bases). V was trimmed by 2 bases and J by 2 bases, leaving 8 bases between them. Germline V gene data show CDR1 as SGHNT and CDR2 as YENEEA. The CDR3 is made up of 14 amino acids. Here the CDR3 reads CASSLRGHTDTQYF. CDR3 DNA sequence: TGTGCCAGCAGCTTAAGGGGCCACACAGATACGCAGTATTTT.

The genes are TRBV19 and TRBJ1-5, with D uncertain. CDR3 length equals 14 residues. V lost 7 bases to trimming and J lost 0 bases, with 10 bases between them. The germline gives CDR1 LNHDA, CDR2 SQIVND (reference sequence). The CDR3 reads CASTPVYSNQPQHF. The CDR3 DNA reads as TGTGCCAGTACTCCTGTATATAGCAATCAGCCCCAGCATTTT.

The chain couples TRBV13 to TRBJ1-1; weak D call: TRBD1 (6 bases). V dropped 8 bases and J dropped 0 bases, with 25 bases sitting between them. This CDR3 comprises 18 residues. Looked up from germline, CDR1 is PRHDT and CDR2 is FYEKMQ (reference sequence). CDR3 in amino acids: CASQGNKIGQTMNTEAFF. The DNA of the CDR3 is TGTGCCAGCCAAGGAAATAAAATCGGACAGACTATGAACACTGAAGCTTTCTTT.

The chain joins TRBV7-9 to TRBJ2-1, with 9 bases that match TRBD1. V lost 4 bases, J lost 7 bases, and 8 bases stayed unmatched. The CDR3 has 15 amino acids. CDR1 and CDR2 (germline): SEHNR, FQNEAQ (reference sequence). This CDR3 reads CASSSTGTGWNEQFF. As DNA, the CDR3 is TGTGCCAGCAGCTCCACCGGGACAGGGTGGAATGAGCAGTTCTTC.

This chain joins TRBV15 and TRBJ2-1, with 8 bases identical to TRBD1. The CDR3 runs 15 residues. CDR1 is LNHNV and CDR2 is YYDKDF in the germline V gene (reference sequence). V dropped 1 base and J dropped 7; count of bases not matched to a gene: 6. CDR3 nucleotides: TGTGCCACCAGCAGAGGTACAGGGGGAGCGAATGAGCAGTTCTTC. Amino acids: CATSRGTGGANEQFF.

On this clone: The same CDR3 also results from other DNA sequences found in this sample. V gene TRBV6-1 combines with J gene TRBJ2-5, with 11 bases identical to TRBD2. Germline CDR1 is MNHNS and CDR2 is SASEGT. Losses at the gene ends were 2 bases for V and 1 base for J; bases not matched to a gene: 0. This CDR3 contains 15 residues. In DNA, the CDR3 is TGTGCCAGCAGTGAACTAGCGGGAGGCCAAGAGACCCAGTACTTC. Its protein is CASSELAGGQETQYF.